These T cell receptor beta chains were read from a single sample in a study of Graves' ophthalmopathy and Graves' hyperthyroidism. Each CDR3 protein gets one entry after TCRdb re-called the multiplex PCR reads with MiXCR. The sample includes approximately 150,000 distinct CDR3 sequences, around two fifths of them seen just once. Sequencing input: peripheral blood. These receptors originate from a man aged 25 to 45 with Graves' ophthalmopathy. The conserved cysteine and the conserved F or W are not part of the CDR3 here.

>TRBV10-3|TRBJ1-2|12
AIREGARDYGYT
>TRBV12-3/TRBV12-4|TRBJ1-5|11
ASRAQMNQPQH
>TRBV3-1|TRBJ1-2|13
ASSQGRASNYGYT
>TRBV28|TRBJ2-7|13
ASSSFREGSYEQY
>TRBV7-2|TRBJ2-5|13
ASSLAGQPHQTQY
>TRBV11-2|TRBJ1-1|11
ASSLAVNTEAF
>TRBV20-1|TRBJ2-7|13
SARATGFSSYEQY
>TRBV5-1|TRBJ1-1|13
ASYLGGLKNTEAF
>TRBV28|TRBJ1-5|10
ASMSGNQPQH
>TRBV19|TRBJ2-6|12
ASSIAAGANVLT
>TRBV7-2|TRBJ2-5|11
ASGQSVQETQY
>TRBV12-5|TRBJ2-5|13
ASADHDGLRPTQY
>TRBV7-8|TRBJ2-5|17
ASSSPLGLAVTGSETQY
>TRBV19|TRBJ1-5|12
ASSIVSGNQPQH